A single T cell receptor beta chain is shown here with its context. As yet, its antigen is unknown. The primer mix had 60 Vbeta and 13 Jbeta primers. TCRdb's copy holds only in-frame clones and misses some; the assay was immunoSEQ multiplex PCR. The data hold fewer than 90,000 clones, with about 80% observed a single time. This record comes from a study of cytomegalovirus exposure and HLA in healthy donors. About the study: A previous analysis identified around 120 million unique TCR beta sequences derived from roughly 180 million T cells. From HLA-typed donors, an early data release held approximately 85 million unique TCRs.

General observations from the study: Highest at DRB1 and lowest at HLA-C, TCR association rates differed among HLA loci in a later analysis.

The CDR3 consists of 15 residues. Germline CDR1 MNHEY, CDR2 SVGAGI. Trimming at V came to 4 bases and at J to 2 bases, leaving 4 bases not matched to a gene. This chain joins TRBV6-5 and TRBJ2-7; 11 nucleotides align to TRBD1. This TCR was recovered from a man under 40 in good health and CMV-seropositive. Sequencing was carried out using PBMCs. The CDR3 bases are TGTGCCAGCAGTTCATGGACAGGGGGCCCCTACGAGCAGTACTTC. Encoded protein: CASSSWTGGPYEQYF.